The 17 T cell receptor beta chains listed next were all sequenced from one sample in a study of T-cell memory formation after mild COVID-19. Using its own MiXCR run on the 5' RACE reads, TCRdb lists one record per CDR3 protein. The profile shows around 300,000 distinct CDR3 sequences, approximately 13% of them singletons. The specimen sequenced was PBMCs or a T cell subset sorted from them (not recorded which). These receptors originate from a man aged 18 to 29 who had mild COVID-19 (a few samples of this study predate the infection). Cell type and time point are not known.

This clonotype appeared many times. The CDR3 reads CATSRDQVDRVTSGANVLTF. The CDR3 DNA reads TGTGCCACCAGCAGAGATCAAGTCGACAGAGTAACCTCTGGGGCCAACGTCCTGACTTTC. The chain uses TRBV15 and TRBJ2-6; possible D gene TRBD1, 5 bases. V was cut by 0 bases and J by 0 bases, with 18 bases left in between. Germline V gene sequence: CDR1 LNHNV, CDR2 YYDKDF (reference sequence). This CDR3 contains 20 residues.

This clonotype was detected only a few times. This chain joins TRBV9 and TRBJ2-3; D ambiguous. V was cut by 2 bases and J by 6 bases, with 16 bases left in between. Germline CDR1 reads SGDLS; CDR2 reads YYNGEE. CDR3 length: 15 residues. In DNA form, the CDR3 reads TGTGCCAGCAGCGTCAACTCCCCCTCCTTGGATACGCAGTATTTT. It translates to CASSVNSPSLDTQYF.

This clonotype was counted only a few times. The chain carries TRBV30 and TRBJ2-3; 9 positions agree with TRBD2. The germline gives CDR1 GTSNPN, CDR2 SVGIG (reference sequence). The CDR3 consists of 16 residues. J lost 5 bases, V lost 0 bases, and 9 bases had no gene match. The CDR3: CAWSVGLAGSRDTQYF. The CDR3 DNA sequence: TGTGCCTGGAGTGTAGGGCTAGCGGGGTCCAGAGATACGCAGTATTTT.

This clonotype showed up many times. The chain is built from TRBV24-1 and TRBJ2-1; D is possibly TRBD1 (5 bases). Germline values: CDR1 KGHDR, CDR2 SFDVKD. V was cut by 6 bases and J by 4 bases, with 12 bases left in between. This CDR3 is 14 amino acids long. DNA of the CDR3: TGTGCCACCAGTCTAACAGGCGGATACAATGAGCAGTTCTTC. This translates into CATSLTGGYNEQFF.

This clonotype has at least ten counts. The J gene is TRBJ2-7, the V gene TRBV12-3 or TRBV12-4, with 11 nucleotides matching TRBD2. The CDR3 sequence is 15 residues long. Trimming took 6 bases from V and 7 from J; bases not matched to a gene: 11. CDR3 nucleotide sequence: TGTGCCAGCAGCCCTCTCCTAGCGGGGGGTTATGAGCAGTACTTC. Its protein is CASSPLLAGGYEQYF.

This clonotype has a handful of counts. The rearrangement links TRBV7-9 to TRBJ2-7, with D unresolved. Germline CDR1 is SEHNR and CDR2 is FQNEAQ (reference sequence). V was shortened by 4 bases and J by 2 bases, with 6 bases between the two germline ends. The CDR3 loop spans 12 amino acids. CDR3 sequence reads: CASSSIPYEQYF. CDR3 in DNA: TGTGCCAGCAGCTCGATCCCCTACGAGCAGTACTTC. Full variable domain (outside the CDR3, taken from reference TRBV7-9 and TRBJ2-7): DTGVSQNPRHKITKRGQNVTFRCDPISEHNRLYWYRQTLGQGPEFLTYFQNEAQLEKSRLLSDRFSAERPKGSFSTLEIQRTEQGDSAMYLCASSSIPYEQYFGPGTRLTVT.

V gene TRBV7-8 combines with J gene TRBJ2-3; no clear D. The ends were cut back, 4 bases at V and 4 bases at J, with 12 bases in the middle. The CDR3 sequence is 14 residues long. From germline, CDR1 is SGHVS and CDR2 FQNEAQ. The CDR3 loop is CASSSGVQADTQYF. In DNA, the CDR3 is TGTGCCAGCAGCTCTGGGGTCCAGGCAGATACGCAGTATTTT.

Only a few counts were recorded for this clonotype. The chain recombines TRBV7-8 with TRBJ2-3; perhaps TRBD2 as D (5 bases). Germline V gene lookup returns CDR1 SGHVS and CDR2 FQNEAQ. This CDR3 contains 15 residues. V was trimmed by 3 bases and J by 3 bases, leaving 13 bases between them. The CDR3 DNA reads TGTGCCAGCAGCTTCATTCTAGCCTTAACAGATACGCAGTATTTT. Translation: CASSFILALTDTQYF.

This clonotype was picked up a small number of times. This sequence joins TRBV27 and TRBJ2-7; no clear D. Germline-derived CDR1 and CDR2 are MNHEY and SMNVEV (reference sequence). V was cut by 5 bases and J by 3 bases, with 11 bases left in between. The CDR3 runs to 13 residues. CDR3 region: CASSPSFGYEQYF. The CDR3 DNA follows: TGTGCCAGCAGTCCATCTTTTGGCTACGAGCAGTACTTC.

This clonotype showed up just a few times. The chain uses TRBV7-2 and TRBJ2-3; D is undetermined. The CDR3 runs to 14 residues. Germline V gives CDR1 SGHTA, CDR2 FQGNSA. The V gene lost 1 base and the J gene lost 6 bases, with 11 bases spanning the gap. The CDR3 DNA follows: TGTGCCAGCAGCTTAGTCCAGGCGGCGGATACGCAGTATTTT. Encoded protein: CASSLVQAADTQYF. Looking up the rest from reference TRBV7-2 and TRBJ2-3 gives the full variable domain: GAGVSQSPSNKVTEKGKDVELRCDPISGHTALYWYRQSLGQGLEFLIYFQGNSAPDKSGLPSDRFSAERTGGSVSTLTIQRTQQEDSAVYLCASSLVQAADTQYFGPGTRLTVL.

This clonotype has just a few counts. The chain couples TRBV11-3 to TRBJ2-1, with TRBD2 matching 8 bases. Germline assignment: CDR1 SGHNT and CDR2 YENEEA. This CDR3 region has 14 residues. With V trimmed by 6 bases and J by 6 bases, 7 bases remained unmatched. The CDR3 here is CASSTYRGGNEQFF. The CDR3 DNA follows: TGTGCCAGCAGTACATACCGGGGGGGCAATGAGCAGTTCTTC.

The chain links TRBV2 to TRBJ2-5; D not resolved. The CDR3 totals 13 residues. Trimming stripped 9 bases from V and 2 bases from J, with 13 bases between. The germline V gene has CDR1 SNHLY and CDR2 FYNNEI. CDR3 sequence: CARSVRYQETQYF. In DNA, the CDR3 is TGTGCCAGATCCGTTAGGTATCAAGAGACCCAGTACTTC. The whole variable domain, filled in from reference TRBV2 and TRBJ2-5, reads EPEVTQTPSHQVTQMGQEVILRCVPISNHLYFYWYRQILGQKVEFLVSFYNNEISEKSEIFDDQFSVERPDGSNFTLKIRSTKLEDSAMYFCARSVRYQETQYFGPGTRLLVL.

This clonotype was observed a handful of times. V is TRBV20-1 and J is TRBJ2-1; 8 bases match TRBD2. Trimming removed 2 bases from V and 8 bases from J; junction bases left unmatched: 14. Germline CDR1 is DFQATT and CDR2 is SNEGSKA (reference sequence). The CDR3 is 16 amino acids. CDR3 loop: CSARSPGGGAHDEQFF. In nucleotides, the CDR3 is TGCAGTGCTAGATCTCCGGGAGGGGGGGCGCACGATGAGCAGTTCTTC.

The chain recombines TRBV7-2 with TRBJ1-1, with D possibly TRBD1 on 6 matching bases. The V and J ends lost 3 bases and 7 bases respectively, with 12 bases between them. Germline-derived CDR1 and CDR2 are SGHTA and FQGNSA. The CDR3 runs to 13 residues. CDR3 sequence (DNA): TGTGCCAGCAGCTTGAGAGGACAGCTTGAAGCTTTCTTT. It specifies CASSLRGQLEAFF. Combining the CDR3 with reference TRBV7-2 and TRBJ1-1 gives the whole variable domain GAGVSQSPSNKVTEKGKDVELRCDPISGHTALYWYRQSLGQGLEFLIYFQGNSAPDKSGLPSDRFSAERTGGSVSTLTIQRTQQEDSAVYLCASSLRGQLEAFFGQGTRLTVV.

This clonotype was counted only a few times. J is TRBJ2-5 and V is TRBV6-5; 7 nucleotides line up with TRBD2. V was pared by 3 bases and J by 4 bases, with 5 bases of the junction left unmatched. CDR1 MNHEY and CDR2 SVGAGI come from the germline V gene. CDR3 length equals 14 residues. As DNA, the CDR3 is TGTGCCAGCAGTTATTGGGAGGGCGGAGAGACCCAGTACTTC. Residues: CASSYWEGGETQYF.

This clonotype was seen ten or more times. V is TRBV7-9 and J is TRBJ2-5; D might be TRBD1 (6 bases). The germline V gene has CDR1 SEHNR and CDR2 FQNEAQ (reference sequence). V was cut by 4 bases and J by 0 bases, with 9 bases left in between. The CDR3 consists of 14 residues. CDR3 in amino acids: CASSSGTYQETQYF. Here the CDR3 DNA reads TGTGCCAGCAGCTCCGGGACATACCAAGAGACCCAGTACTTC.

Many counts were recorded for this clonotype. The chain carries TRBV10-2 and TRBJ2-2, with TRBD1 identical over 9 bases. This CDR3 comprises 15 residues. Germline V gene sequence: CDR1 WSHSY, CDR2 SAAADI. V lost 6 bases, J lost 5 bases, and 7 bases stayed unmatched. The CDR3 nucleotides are TGCGCCAGCAGCACACAGGGGGCGCCGACCGGGGAGCTGTTTTTT. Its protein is CASSTQGAPTGELFF.